The 7 T cell receptor beta chains reported below all come from one sample, sequenced in a study of CD8 T cells in ankylosing spondylitis. A single record per CDR3 protein comes from TCRdb applying MiXCR to the 5' RACE reads. The table lists about 250,000 distinct CDR3 sequences, about 10% of them singletons. Sequencing was carried out using blood, either unsorted or a sorted T cell fraction (not recorded which). Receptor source: a male donor with ankylosing spondylitis or in good health (not recorded which).

The gene calls are TRBV4-1 and TRBJ1-2; perhaps TRBD1 as D (5 bases). The CDR3 loop spans 14 amino acids. Germline V CDR1 and CDR2: MGHRA, YSYEKL. The germline V and J ends were trimmed by 4 bases and 6 bases, with 15 bases remaining between them. The CDR3: CASSLLGGRNGYTF. In DNA form, the CDR3 reads TGCGCCAGCAGCCTTCTCGGGGGGAGGAATGGCTACACCTTC.

Many counts were recorded for this clonotype. The chain links TRBV25-1 to TRBJ2-1; TRBD2 matches at 9 bases. The CDR3 totals 15 residues. V lost 2 bases and J lost 9; bases outside the gene matches: 8. Germline CDR1 is MGHDK and CDR2 is SYGVNS. CDR3 in amino acids: CASSESSGGPSEQFF. DNA of the CDR3: TGTGCCAGCAGTGAAAGTAGCGGGGGCCCAAGTGAGCAGTTCTTC.

This clonotype appeared many times. The J gene is TRBJ2-7, the V gene TRBV12-3 or TRBV12-4, with D tentatively TRBD1 (6 bases). V lost 3 bases, J lost 1 base, and 10 bases lay in between. The CDR3 sequence is 14 residues long. The CDR3 DNA reads TGTGCCAGCAGTTTCAGGGGCCGATCCTACGAGCAGTACTTC. This sequence encodes CASSFRGRSYEQYF.

Only a few counts were recorded for this clonotype. V usage is TRBV14 and J usage is TRBJ2-7, with D unresolved. The germline V and J ends were trimmed by 1 base and 0 bases, with 13 bases remaining between them. The CDR3 is 16 residues long. The germline V gene encodes CDR1 SGHDN and CDR2 FVKESK. CDR3 residues: CASSQGPHRASYEQYF. The CDR3 DNA reads as TGTGCCAGCAGCCAAGGCCCTCATCGGGCCTCCTACGAGCAGTACTTC.

This clonotype was recorded at least ten times. The chain has TRBV5-1 and TRBJ2-1; 11 bases are shared with TRBD2. The CDR3 is 17 residues long. Looked up from germline, CDR1 is SGHRS and CDR2 is YFSETQ. Trimming at V came to 1 base and at J to 4 bases, leaving 7 bases not matched to a gene. The CDR3 coding sequence is TGCGCCAGCAGCTTGAAGGGGGGGACTAGCGGATACAATGAGCAGTTCTTC. This codes for CASSLKGGTSGYNEQFF. The whole variable domain, filled in from reference TRBV5-1 and TRBJ2-1, reads KAGVTQTPRYLIKTRGQQVTLSCSPISGHRSVSWYQQTPGQGLQFLFEYFSETQRNKGNFPGRFSGRQFSNSRSEMNVSTLELGDSALYLCASSLKGGTSGYNEQFFGPGTRLTVL.

At least ten counts were recorded for this clonotype. Written as DNA, the CDR3 is TGTGCCAGCAGCCGAAGGTCCTATAATTCACCCCTCCACTTT. Residues: CASSRRSYNSPLHF. The chain joins TRBV3-1 to TRBJ1-6; no reliable D call. Per the germline V gene, CDR1 is LGHDT and CDR2 is YNNKEL (reference sequence). This CDR3 is 14 amino acids long. The V end lost 4 bases, the J end lost 1 base, and 5 bases lay between the germline ends.

The genes are TRBV7-2 and TRBJ2-7; TRBD1 is a possible D gene (5 bases). CDR3 length equals 15 residues. Germline V gene data show CDR1 as SGHTA and CDR2 as FQGNSA. V was pared by 1 base and J by 0 bases, with 10 bases between. CDR3 in DNA: TGTGCCAGCAGCTTAGGGGGCTACCTCTCCTACGAGCAGTACTTC. Translating gives CASSLGGYLSYEQYF.